The 22 T cell receptor beta chains in this list originate from one sample, sequenced in a study of blood T cells in healthy people across ages. The authors ran a second PCR of 7 to 11 cycles using a sample-barcoded 5' primer and a J-beta primer mix. In TCRdb, the 5' RACE reads were re-called with MiXCR into one record per CDR3 protein. The repertoire holds some 1.7 million distinct CDR3 sequences, with approximately 28% as singletons. Sequenced material: blood. The receptors here all came from a woman in her 30s in good health.

V gene TRBV29-1 combines with J gene TRBJ2-3; 13 positions agree with TRBD2. Germline V gene lookup returns CDR1 SQVTM and CDR2 ANQGSEA. The J segment lost 7 bases and the V segment lost 6 bases, leaving 7 bases of the junction unmatched. The CDR3 has 14 amino acids. The CDR3 nucleotides read TGCAGCGTGACGACTAGCGGGGGGCCCAATACGCAGTATTTT. This encodes CSVTTSGGPNTQYF.

Of note for this clonotype: One end of the junction is discordant with germline, which a read error may explain. The rearrangement links TRBV14 to TRBJ2-1, with 9 bases fitting TRBD2. Germline CDR1 is SGHDN and CDR2 is FVKESK. The length of the CDR3 is 16 residues. The CDR3, as DNA: TGTACCAGCAGCCAAGGATCTAGCGGGACGCACAATGAGCAGTTCTTC. Amino acid sequence: CTSSQGSSGTHNEQFF.

This clonotype has more than one count but fewer than ten. The V gene is TRBV20-1, the J gene TRBJ2-7; D tentatively reads TRBD1 or TRBD2 (5 bases each). Germline V lookup: CDR1 DFQATT, CDR2 SNEGSKA (reference sequence). The CDR3 length is 13 residues. V lost 3 bases and J lost 5, with 14 bases in between. In DNA form, the CDR3 reads TGCAGTGCTAGGAAGGGGACGGAGGACGAGCAGTACTTC. Translated: CSARKGTEDEQYF.

The genes are TRBV5-1 and TRBJ1-2; 7 bases are a match to TRBD1. The V and J ends lost 4 bases and 0 bases, in that order; junction bases with no gene match: 6. This CDR3 contains 15 residues. Germline V CDR1 and CDR2: SGHRS, YFSETQ. In DNA, the CDR3 is TGCGCCAGCAGCGAGGGACAGCAAGCTAACTATGGCTACACCTTC. Amino acid sequence: CASSEGQQANYGYTF.

Concerning this clonotype: A much larger clone differs by one base, so this may be a read error. The rearrangement links TRBV3-1 to TRBJ2-5; 7 nucleotides agree with TRBD2. This CDR3 spans 14 amino acids. V dropped 6 bases and J dropped 1; count of bases not matched to a gene: 5. CDR1 is LGHDT, CDR2 YNNKEL, per germline (reference sequence). CDR3 DNA sequence: TGTGCCAGCAGTAGAGCGGGACTCCAAGAGACCCAGTACTTC. Amino acid sequence: CASSRAGLQETQYF.

Regarding this clonotype: It may be a read error: a sequence one base away is much more abundant. The genes are TRBV7-9 and TRBJ2-1; 8 nucleotides align to TRBD2. There are 15 residues in the CDR3. Germline V gives CDR1 SEHNR, CDR2 FQNEAQ (reference sequence). CDR3 protein: CSSSQSGGAYNEQFF. DNA of the CDR3: TGTTCCAGCAGCCAAAGCGGGGGAGCCTACAATGAGCAGTTCTTC.

The chain joins TRBV6-1 to TRBJ2-1, with 7 nucleotides matching TRBD2. Germline-derived CDR1 and CDR2 are MNHNS and SASEGT. V trimming: 8 bases; J trimming: 0 bases; junction bases outside the gene matches: 7. The CDR3 length is 15 residues. CDR3 protein: CASGDYPSSYNEQFF. The CDR3, as DNA: TGTGCCAGCGGGGACTACCCGAGCTCCTACAATGAGCAGTTCTTC.

This clonotype was seen repeatedly, ten times or more. This chain uses TRBV7-8 with TRBJ2-7; D gene ambiguous. The CDR3 consists of 12 residues. V lost 2 bases, J lost 7 bases, and 9 bases lay in between. Germline V gene lookup returns CDR1 SGHVS and CDR2 FQNEAQ. CDR3 nucleotide sequence: TGTGCCAGCAGCTTAACAGTCCCGGAGCAGTACTTC. Its protein is CASSLTVPEQYF.

There are a few counts of this clonotype. This chain links TRBV20-1 with TRBJ2-2; 10 bases fit TRBD2. The J segment lost 2 bases and the V segment lost 0 bases, leaving 6 bases of the junction unmatched. This CDR3 has 17 amino acids. The germline V gene encodes CDR1 DFQATT and CDR2 SNEGSKA (reference sequence). CDR3 in amino acids: CSARDTSGDINTGELFF. The CDR3 DNA reads as TGCAGTGCTAGAGATACTAGCGGGGACATTAACACCGGGGAGCTGTTTTTT.

V is TRBV6-5 and J is TRBJ2-2; D possibly corresponds to TRBD1 (6 bases). V was trimmed by 5 bases and J by 2 bases, leaving 12 bases between them. CDR1 MNHEY and CDR2 SVGAGI come from the germline V gene. This CDR3 has 15 amino acids. In nucleotides, the CDR3 is TGTGCCAGCAGTCAACGGACAGCAAACACCGGGGAGCTGTTTTTT. Its translation is CASSQRTANTGELFF.

Only a few counts were recorded for this clonotype. Its ends do not fully match the called genes, so a read error is possible. The chain recombines TRBV6-2 or TRBV6-3 with TRBJ1-2; D gene ambiguous. The CDR3 covers 13 residues. CDR1 and CDR2 (germline): MNHEY, SVGEGT. The CDR3: CAGSEQRFYGYTF. CDR3 in DNA: TGTGCCGGCAGTGAACAGCGATTCTATGGCTACACCTTC.

This rearrangement joins TRBV7-9 to TRBJ1-1, with D possibly matching TRBD1 (5 bases). This CDR3 is built from 18 residues. Germline assignment: CDR1 SEHNR and CDR2 FQNEAQ (reference sequence). V gave up 0 bases and J gave up 0 bases, with 17 bases separating them. The CDR3 here is CASSLAQGSRGMNTEAFF. The CDR3 DNA follows: TGTGCCAGCAGCTTAGCGCAAGGGTCGCGGGGGATGAACACTGAAGCTTTCTTT.

This clonotype was counted at least ten times. V is TRBV5-4 and J is TRBJ1-2, with D unresolved. Germline CDR1 is SGHNT and CDR2 is YYREEE (reference sequence). The V end was cut by 0 bases, the J end by 8 bases, with 14 bases between. The CDR3 contains 14 residues. CDR3 bases: TGTGCCAGCAGCTTGGTGGCATCAGTGAACGGCTACACCTTC. Translated: CASSLVASVNGYTF.

This clonotype was picked up a small number of times. The rearrangement links TRBV20-1 to TRBJ1-5, with D tentatively TRBD1 (6 bases). The CDR3 loop spans 20 amino acids. Germline V CDR1 and CDR2: DFQATT, SNEGSKA (reference sequence). V lost 4 bases, J lost 1 base, and 29 bases lay in between. CDR3 in DNA: TGCAGTGCTACTCCGGGACAAGGGTATAGTCCATCACCGAGCAATCAGCCCCAGCATTTT. This encodes CSATPGQGYSPSPSNQPQHF.

The chain employs TRBV20-1 and TRBJ2-7; 9 positions match TRBD1. V lost 4 bases to trimming and J lost 2 bases; unmatched junction nucleotides: 9. CDR1 is DFQATT, CDR2 SNEGSKA, per germline (reference sequence). The CDR3 consists of 15 residues. The DNA for the CDR3 is TGCAGTGCTAATACGGACAGGGGCTATACCTACGAGCAGTACTTC. This gives the protein CSANTDRGYTYEQYF.

This chain links TRBV9 with TRBJ1-2; TRBD1 is a possible D gene (5 bases). Germline V lookup: CDR1 SGDLS, CDR2 YYNGEE. The CDR3 has 15 amino acids. V lost 4 bases, J lost 8 bases, and 21 bases lay in between. CDR3 DNA: TGTGCCAGCAGCCCCCCGGCAGGGATCCGGGGCGGCTACACCTTC. It encodes CASSPPAGIRGGYTF. Together with reference TRBV9 and TRBJ1-2, the CDR3 gives the full variable domain: DSGVTQTPKHLITATGQRVTLRCSPRSGDLSVYWYQQSLDQGLQFLIQYYNGEERAKGNILERFSAQQFPDLHSELNLSSLELGDSALYFCASSPPAGIRGGYTFGSGTRLTVV.

On this clonotype itself: Germline is not matched at one junction end, which may reflect a read error. V usage is TRBV15 and J usage is TRBJ2-1, with D unclear. The CDR3 runs to 17 residues. CDR1 and CDR2 (germline): LNHNV, YYDKDF (reference sequence). The CDR3 DNA is TGTGCCGCCAGCAGAGATCTTGGTCAGGCCGTACACAATGAGCAGTTCTTC. It is translated as CAASRDLGQAVHNEQFF.

In regard to this clonotype: The junction and the germline gene differ at one end; a read error may be behind it. The rearrangement joins TRBV12-3 or TRBV12-4 to TRBJ2-6, with D tentatively TRBD1 (6 bases). There are 15 residues in the CDR3. The CDR3 here is CAGSCKRTASRVPTF. In nucleotides, the CDR3 is TGTGCCGGCAGTTGTAAAAGGACAGCCTCTAGGGTCCCGACTTTC.

A remark on this clonotype: A much larger clone sits a single nucleotide away, making a read error possible. The chain carries TRBV4-1 and TRBJ2-1; maybe TRBD1 (6 bases). The CDR3 is made up of 13 amino acids. Looked up from germline, CDR1 is MGHRA and CDR2 is YSYEKL. The CDR3 here is CANSQGTGNEQFF. In DNA, the CDR3 is TGCGCCAACAGCCAGGGTACAGGGAATGAGCAGTTCTTC.

A few counts support this clonotype. This chain joins TRBV27 and TRBJ1-2; tentative D call: TRBD1 (5 bases). V was shortened by 11 bases and J by 4 bases, with 32 bases between the two germline ends. The CDR3 consists of 18 residues. Germline loops: CDR1 MNHEY, CDR2 SMNVEV (reference sequence). CDR3 in amino acids: CAGKAAVGRAERGYGYTF. As DNA, the CDR3 is TGTGCCGGCAAAGCGGCAGTAGGCCGGGCAGAAAGGGGCTATGGCTACACCTTC.

The V and J genes are TRBV20-1 and TRBJ2-1, with D possibly being TRBD1 (5 bases). The CDR3 has 12 residues. V was trimmed by 6 bases and J by 7 bases, leaving 13 bases between them. Per germline, CDR1 DFQATT and CDR2 SNEGSKA (reference sequence). CDR3 nucleotide sequence: TGCAGTGCGAAGTCAGGGAATAATGAGCAGTTCTTC. Encoded protein: CSAKSGNNEQFF.

V is TRBV20-1 and J is TRBJ2-7, with TRBD2 matching 7 bases. The CDR3 length is 14 residues. Per the germline V gene, CDR1 is DFQATT and CDR2 is SNEGSKA (reference sequence). V shed 3 bases and J 7 bases; nucleotides not matched to a gene: 12. The CDR3, as DNA: TGCAGTGCTAGGTCATCGCGGGAGAAGAATGAGCAGTACTTC. This encodes CSARSSREKNEQYF.